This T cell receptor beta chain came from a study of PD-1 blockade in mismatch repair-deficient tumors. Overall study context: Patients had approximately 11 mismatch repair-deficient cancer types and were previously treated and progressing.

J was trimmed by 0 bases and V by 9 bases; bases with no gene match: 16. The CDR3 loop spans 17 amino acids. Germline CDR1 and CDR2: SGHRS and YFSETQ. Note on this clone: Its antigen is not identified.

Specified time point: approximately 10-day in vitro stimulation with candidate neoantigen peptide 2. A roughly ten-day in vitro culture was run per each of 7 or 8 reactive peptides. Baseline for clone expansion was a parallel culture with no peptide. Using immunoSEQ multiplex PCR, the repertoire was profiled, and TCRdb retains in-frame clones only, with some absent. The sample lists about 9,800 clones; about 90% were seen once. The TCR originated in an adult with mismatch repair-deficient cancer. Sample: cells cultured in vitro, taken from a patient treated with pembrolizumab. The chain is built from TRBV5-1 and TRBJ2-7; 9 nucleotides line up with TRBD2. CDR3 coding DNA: TGCGCCACCGCGCAGGGCTTAGCGGGAGCTGACTCCTACGAGCAGTACTTC. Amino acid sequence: CATAQGLAGADSYEQYF.